These 20 T cell receptor beta chains share one sample of origin, sequenced in a study of post-analysis software for immune sequencing data. Study-wide points: Controls had lower frequencies than patients of roughly five TRBV segments, which included TRBV5-6, TRBV5-1 and TRBV20-1.

Their antigens are not known. Sequencing libraries made from TCR beta cDNA carried unique molecular identifiers. From the PCR reads, TCRdb called clonotypes with MiXCR, one entry per CDR3 protein. The sample has roughly 620,000 distinct CDR3 sequences, about 40% seen once. The material sequenced was blood. The receptor source for this set is a girl under 18 with multiple sclerosis.

The V and J genes are TRBV5-1 and TRBJ2-3; TRBD1 matches at 9 bases. The germline V gene encodes CDR1 SGHRS and CDR2 YFSETQ. This CDR3 is built from 18 residues. J gave up 1 base and V 2 bases, and 11 bases lay outside the gene matches. The CDR3 coding sequence is TGCGCCAGCAGCTTTTCCGGACAGGGGCTTTTTGGCACAGATACGCAGTATTTT. Protein product: CASSFSGQGLFGTDTQYF.

The chain couples TRBV6-5 to TRBJ1-5, with no clear D. Deletions cut 7 bases from V and 12 bases from J, with 19 bases between. In germline, CDR1 is MNHEY, CDR2 SVGAGI. The CDR3 is made up of 13 amino acids. DNA of the CDR3: TGTGCCAGCACTGACCTTAATTCCCACCGCCAGCATTTT. As protein: CASTDLNSHRQHF.

Remarks on this clonotype: This clone may be a read error of a much larger clone one base away. This chain connects TRBV12-3 or TRBV12-4 to TRBJ2-1; 10 bases fit TRBD1. CDR3 length: 13 amino acids. Trimming at V came to 10 bases and at J to 9 bases, leaving 9 bases not matched to a gene. CDR3 sequence reads: CAILGQGIGEQFF. DNA of the CDR3: TGTGCCATACTGGGACAGGGGATAGGTGAGCAGTTCTTC.

This chain uses TRBV3-1 with TRBJ2-1; 7 bases are shared with TRBD2. Germline CDR1 reads LGHDT; CDR2 reads YNNKEL (reference sequence). The CDR3 contains 14 residues. J gave up 6 bases and V 1 base, and 3 bases lay outside the gene matches. The CDR3 region has the DNA TGTGCCAGCAGCCAAGCGTCGGGGGGCAATGAGCAGTTCTTC. It codes for CASSQASGGNEQFF.

The CDR3 bases are TGTGCCAGCAGCCTGTTAATAGACTCCCTAAGTGCCAATGAGCAGTTCTTC. This gives the protein CASSLLIDSLSANEQFF. V gene TRBV5-6 combines with J gene TRBJ2-1; D call uncertain. Per germline, CDR1 SGHDT and CDR2 YYEEEE. Trimming shortened V by 4 bases and J by 6 bases, and 23 bases separated the two germline ends. This CDR3 spans 17 amino acids.

This clonotype showed up just a few times. The J gene is TRBJ2-5, the V gene TRBV7-3; D ambiguous. Germline-derived CDR1 and CDR2 are SGHTA and FQGTGA. V lost 0 bases and J lost 1, with 3 bases in between. This CDR3 has 13 residues. CDR3 amino acids: CASSLTPQETQYF. The CDR3 DNA sequence: TGTGCCAGCAGCTTAACGCCCCAAGAGACCCAGTACTTC.

This clonotype showed up just a few times. This chain connects TRBV11-2 to TRBJ2-4; 13 positions agree with TRBD2. Unmatched junction bases numbered 7, after V lost 1 base and J lost 13 bases. The CDR3 consists of 15 residues. CDR1 and CDR2 (germline): SGHAT, FQNNGV. The CDR3, as DNA: TGTGCCAGCAGCTTAGGGACTAGCGGGGGTGGAGAGCAGTACTTC. Translating gives CASSLGTSGGGEQYF.

This clonotype was seen a few times. Here the CDR3 DNA reads TGCAGTGCTAGTCCCCGCGAAATAGCGGGGGCGGGGAAGACCCAGTACTTC. Translated, it gives CSASPREIAGAGKTQYF. The chain links TRBV20-1 to TRBJ2-5, with 9 bases matching TRBD2. This CDR3 spans 17 amino acids. Germline V gene lookup returns CDR1 DFQATT and CDR2 SNEGSKA (reference sequence). Trimming removed 3 bases from V and 6 bases from J; junction bases left unmatched: 17.

The chain couples TRBV29-1 to TRBJ2-1; 12 nucleotides agree with TRBD2. The CDR3 sequence is 19 residues long. Germline-derived CDR1 and CDR2 are SQVTM and ANQGSEA. J gave up 0 bases and V 4 bases, and 13 bases lay outside the gene matches. The CDR3 protein is CSVVGLPGLAGSSYNEQFF. CDR3 DNA sequence: TGCAGCGTTGTAGGGCTGCCAGGACTAGCGGGGAGCTCCTACAATGAGCAGTTCTTC.

The chain couples TRBV5-6 to TRBJ2-7, with 9 bases aligning to TRBD1. CDR1 is SGHDT, CDR2 YYEEEE, per germline. Trimming took 1 base from V and 7 from J; bases not matched to a gene: 6. The CDR3 contains 14 residues. DNA of the CDR3: TGTGCCAGCAGCTTGAACAGGGGGCGGCGTGAGCAGTACTTC. As protein: CASSLNRGRREQYF.

V is TRBV10-3 and J is TRBJ1-1, with no clear D. The CDR3 length is 15 residues. The V end lost 5 bases, the J end lost 5 bases, and 18 bases lay between the germline ends. Germline values: CDR1 ENHRY, CDR2 SYGVKD. The CDR3 sequence is CAISPLGTEETEAFF. In nucleotides, the CDR3 is TGTGCCATCAGTCCCCTCGGAACCGAAGAAACTGAAGCTTTCTTT.

The rearrangement links TRBV12-3 or TRBV12-4 to TRBJ2-1; D possibly matches TRBD1 or TRBD2 (5 bases each). The length of the CDR3 is 15 residues. V lost 6 bases and J 0 bases, leaving 12 bases between the germline ends. The CDR3, as DNA: TGTGCCAGCAGCCCCGGGACGGTCTCCTACAATGAGCAGTTCTTC. As protein: CASSPGTVSYNEQFF.

This clonotype was counted ten times or more. V usage is TRBV10-3 and J usage is TRBJ2-5, with D perhaps TRBD1 (7 bases). The CDR3 length is 13 residues. V shed 2 bases and J shed 4 bases, with 8 bases lying between them. Germline V gene lookup returns CDR1 ENHRY and CDR2 SYGVKD. Written as DNA, the CDR3 is TGTGCCATCAGTGAGCAGGGGGGAGAGACCCAGTACTTC. It specifies CAISEQGGETQYF.

This chain joins TRBV6-5 and TRBJ2-1; no firm D call. CDR1 is MNHEY, CDR2 SVGAGI, per germline. Trimming stripped 8 bases from V and 2 bases from J, with 13 bases between. This CDR3 region has 14 residues. CDR3 amino acids: CASGWISPYNEQFF. In nucleotides, the CDR3 is TGTGCCAGCGGTTGGATTTCACCCTACAATGAGCAGTTCTTC.

V gene TRBV7-6 combines with J gene TRBJ2-3, with TRBD2 identical over 7 bases. Germline V gene data show CDR1 as SGHVS and CDR2 as FNYEAQ. The V and J ends lost 1 base and 1 base, in that order; junction bases with no gene match: 5. The CDR3 has 16 amino acids. The CDR3 sequence is CASSLVSRGGTDTQYF. The CDR3 DNA reads TGTGCCAGCAGCTTAGTATCCCGGGGGGGCACAGATACGCAGTATTTT.

This chain connects TRBV29-1 to TRBJ1-1; D remains ambiguous. The ends were cut back, 4 bases at V and 9 bases at J, with 9 bases in the middle. The CDR3 spans 10 residues. The germline V gene encodes CDR1 SQVTM and CDR2 ANQGSEA. CDR3: CSVVEEKAFF. The CDR3 coding sequence is TGCAGCGTTGTGGAGGAGAAAGCTTTCTTT. Full variable domain (missing parts from reference TRBV29-1 and TRBJ1-1): SAVISQKPSRDICQRGTSLTIQCQVDSQVTMMFWYRQQPGQSLTLIATANQGSEATYESGFVIDKFPISRPNLTFSTLTVSNMSPEDSSIYLCSVVEEKAFFGQGTRLTVV.

The chain couples TRBV27 to TRBJ2-3; 7 bases match TRBD2. Per germline, CDR1 MNHEY and CDR2 SMNVEV (reference sequence). The CDR3 has 16 amino acids. V lost 8 bases and J lost 2; bases outside the gene matches: 13. The CDR3 DNA reads TGTGCCAGCGGCCCGGGGTGGCGGGAGAACACAGATACGCAGTATTTT. The encoded protein is CASGPGWRENTDTQYF.

A few counts support this clonotype. The chain combines TRBV27 with TRBJ2-7; 9 bases align to TRBD2. Germline V lookup: CDR1 MNHEY, CDR2 SMNVEV (reference sequence). Trimming cost V 3 bases and J 2 bases; bases outside gene matches: 2. The length of the CDR3 is 14 residues. The CDR3: CASSFIAGAYEQYF. The CDR3 bases are TGTGCCAGCAGTTTTATAGCGGGAGCCTACGAGCAGTACTTC.

This clonotype was seen a handful of times. The rearrangement joins TRBV7-8 to TRBJ1-2; weak D call: TRBD1 (5 bases). V was trimmed by 3 bases and J by 4 bases, leaving 9 bases between them. The germline V gene has CDR1 SGHVS and CDR2 FQNEAQ. The CDR3 loop spans 13 amino acids. CDR3 sequence reads: CASSLGEAYGYTF. In nucleotides, the CDR3 is TGTGCCAGCAGCTTGGGGGAGGCCTATGGCTACACCTTC.

This clonotype was seen a handful of times. The chain recombines TRBV27 with TRBJ1-2, with D possibly TRBD1 on 6 matching bases. The CDR3 runs 14 residues. Germline V gene data show CDR1 as MNHEY and CDR2 as SMNVEV (reference sequence). V was clipped by 5 bases and J by 4 bases, with 14 bases between them. The CDR3 sequence is CASSPQGGSYGYTF. CDR3 nucleotides: TGTGCCAGCAGTCCACAGGGAGGGTCCTATGGCTACACCTTC.